The clone carrying this T cell receptor beta chain was observed a single time. No antigen is known for it. The source of the sample is a study of T cells in localized non-small cell lung cancer. Method: immunoSEQ multiplex PCR; TCRdb's copy keeps in-frame clones and lacks some. The sample holds under 50,000 clones, roughly 86% seen once. Study results and caveats: Heterogeneity within the tumor remains possible, as just one region underwent sequencing. Uninvolved adjacent lung, not tumor, had the highest T cell clonality. When the top 100 tumor clones were examined, a median about 60 of them also appeared in the adjacent lung, which was paired and uninvolved.

In germline, CDR1 is MNHNY, CDR2 SVGAGI (reference sequence). The CDR3 is 13 amino acids. The V end lost 2 bases, the J end lost 4 bases, and 5 bases lay between the germline ends. The source is a man aged 40-75 years with stage II lung adenocarcinoma. The V call is TRBV6-6, the J call TRBJ2-2; D gene unclear. Sequencing used PBMCs, obtained before any cancer treatment. In DNA form, the CDR3 reads TGTGCCAGCAGTTACAGTAGCACCGGGGAGCTGTTTTTT. Protein: CASSYSSTGELFF.